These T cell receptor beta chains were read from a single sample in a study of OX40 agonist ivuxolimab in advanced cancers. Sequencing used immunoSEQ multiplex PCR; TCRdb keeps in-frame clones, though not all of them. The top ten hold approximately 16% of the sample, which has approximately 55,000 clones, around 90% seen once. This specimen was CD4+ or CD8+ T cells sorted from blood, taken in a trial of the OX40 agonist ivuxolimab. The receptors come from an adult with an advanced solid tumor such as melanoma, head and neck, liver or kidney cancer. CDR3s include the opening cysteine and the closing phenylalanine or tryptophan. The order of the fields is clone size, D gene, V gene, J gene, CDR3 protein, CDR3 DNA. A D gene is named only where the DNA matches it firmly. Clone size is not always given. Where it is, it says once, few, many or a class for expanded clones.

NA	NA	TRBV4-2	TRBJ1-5	CASSLDPGARQPQHF	TGTGCCAGCAGCTTAGATCCAGGGGCGAGGCAGCCCCAGCATTTT
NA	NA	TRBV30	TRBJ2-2	CAWWGRRGTGELFF	TGTGCCTGGTGGGGGAGGCGGGGCACCGGGGAGCTGTTTTTT
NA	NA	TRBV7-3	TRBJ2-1	CASSLRANNEQFF	TGTGCCAGCAGCTTACGCGCCAACAATGAGCAGTTCTTC
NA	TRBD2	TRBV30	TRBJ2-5	CAWSVTGGQETQYF	TGTGCCTGGAGTGTAACGGGGGGGCAGGAGACCCAGTACTTC
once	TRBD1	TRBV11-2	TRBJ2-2	CASSLNRGRTGELFF	TGTGCCAGCAGCTTAAACAGGGGGAGGACCGGGGAGCTGTTTTTT
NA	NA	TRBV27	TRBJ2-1	CASTLIRDWSSYNEQFF	TGTGCCAGCACCCTAATCCGCGACTGGAGCTCCTACAATGAGCAGTTCTTC
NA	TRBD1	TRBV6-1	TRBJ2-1	CASSRQGTSYNEQFF	TGTGCCAGCAGTCGACAGGGGACCTCATACAATGAGCAGTTCTTC
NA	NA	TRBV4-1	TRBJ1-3	CASSQKPTERTGNTIYF	TGCGCCAGCAGCCAAAAACCTACAGAGAGAACTGGAAACACCATATATTTT
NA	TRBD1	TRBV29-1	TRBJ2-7	CSAWGQEIYEQYF	TGCAGCGCCTGGGGACAGGAGATCTACGAGCAGTACTTC
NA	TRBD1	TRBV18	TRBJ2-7	CASSPYPTGTGGSYEQYF	TGTGCCAGCTCACCATATCCAACCGGGACAGGGGGCTCCTACGAGCAGTACTTC
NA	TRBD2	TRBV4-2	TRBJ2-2	CASSQPSLAGGPRTGELFF	TGTGCCAGCAGCCAACCTTCACTAGCGGGAGGGCCCCGCACCGGGGAGCTGTTTTTT
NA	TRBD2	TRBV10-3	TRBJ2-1	CATRKLAGYNEQFF	TGTGCCACTCGAAAATTAGCGGGGTACAATGAGCAGTTCTTC
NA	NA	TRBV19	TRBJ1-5	CASSIVEVNQPQHF	TGTGCCAGTAGTATAGTGGAAGTTAATCAGCCCCAGCATTTT
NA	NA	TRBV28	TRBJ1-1	CASSLVYTEAFF	TGTGCCAGCAGTTTAGTCTACACTGAAGCTTTCTTT
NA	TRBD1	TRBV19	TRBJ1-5	CASRGTGRQPQHF	TGTGCCAGTAGGGGGACAGGGCGGCAGCCCCAGCATTTT
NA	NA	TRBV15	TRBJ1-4	CATSRDRGDEKLFF	TGTGCCACCAGCAGAGATCGGGGGGATGAAAAACTGTTTTTT
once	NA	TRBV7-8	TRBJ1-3	CASSARGGTIYF	TGTGCCAGCAGCGCGCGCGGGGGCACCATATATTTT
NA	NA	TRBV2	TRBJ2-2	CASSDRQGGAGELFF	TGTGCCAGCAGTGATCGGCAGGGGGGGGCCGGGGAGCTGTTTTTT
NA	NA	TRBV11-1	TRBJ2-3	CASSVTGITDTQYF	TGTGCCAGCAGCGTAACGGGGATCACAGATACGCAGTATTTT
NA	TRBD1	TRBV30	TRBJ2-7	CAWSEGWDRSDEQYF	TGTGCCTGGAGTGAGGGGTGGGACAGGAGCGACGAGCAGTACTTC
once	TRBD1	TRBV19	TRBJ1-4	CASSRDRGASEKLFF	TGTGCCAGTAGTCGGGACAGGGGAGCGAGTGAAAAACTGTTTTTT
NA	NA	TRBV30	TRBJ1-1	CAWAAGGAGNTEAFF	TGTGCCTGGGCCGCGGGTGGGGCCGGGAACACTGAAGCTTTCTTT
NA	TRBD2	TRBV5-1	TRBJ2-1	CASSLVMGRDNEQFF	TGCGCCAGCAGCTTGGTGATGGGGAGGGACAATGAGCAGTTCTTC